This TCR beta chain was observed in a study of T cell responses to AZD1222 COVID-19 vaccine. Findings and caveats of the study: Breadth and depth of Spike-specific TCRs rose after two AZD1222 doses. It was only after the peak T cell response that any repertoires were sampled.

Points on this clone: What it binds is not known.

The table came from immunoSEQ multiplex PCR; TCRdb's copy has only in-frame clones and leaves some out. The table lists approximately 180,000 clones, approximately 86% of them singletons. CDR3 size: 10 residues. V was clipped by 7 bases and J by 15 bases, with 13 bases between them. CDR1 SNHLY and CDR2 FYNNEI come from the germline V gene. This specimen was peripheral blood, taken on day 0 of AZD1222 vaccination. This receptor was obtained from an adult in good health. V usage is TRBV2 and J usage is TRBJ2-1, with D hard to call. In DNA, the CDR3 is TGTGCCAGCATGGGCAGGCAAGCGTTCTTC. Residues: CASMGRQAFF.